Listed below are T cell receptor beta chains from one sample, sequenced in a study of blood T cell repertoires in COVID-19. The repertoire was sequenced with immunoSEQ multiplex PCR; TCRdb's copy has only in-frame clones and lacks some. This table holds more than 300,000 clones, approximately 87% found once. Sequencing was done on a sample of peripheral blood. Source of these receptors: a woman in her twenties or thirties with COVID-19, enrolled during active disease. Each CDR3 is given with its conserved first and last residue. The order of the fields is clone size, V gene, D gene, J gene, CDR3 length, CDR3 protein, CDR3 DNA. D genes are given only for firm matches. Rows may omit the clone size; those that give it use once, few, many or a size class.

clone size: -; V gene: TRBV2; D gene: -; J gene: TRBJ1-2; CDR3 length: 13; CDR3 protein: CASSVGVRYGYTF; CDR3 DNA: TGTGCCAGCAGTGTAGGAGTCCGGTATGGCTACACCTTC
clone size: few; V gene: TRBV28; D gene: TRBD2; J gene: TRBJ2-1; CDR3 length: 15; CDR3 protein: CASSAPGLGAGEQFF; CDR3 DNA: TGTGCCAGCAGCGCCCCGGGACTAGGGGCGGGTGAGCAGTTCTTC
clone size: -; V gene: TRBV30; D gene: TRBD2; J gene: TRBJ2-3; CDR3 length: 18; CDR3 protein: CAWSVRWGQREATDTQYF; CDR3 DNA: TGTGCCTGGAGTGTACGATGGGGGCAGCGGGAGGCCACAGATACGCAGTATTTT
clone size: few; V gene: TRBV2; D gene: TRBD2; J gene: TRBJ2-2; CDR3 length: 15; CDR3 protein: CASSPNLAGVGELFF; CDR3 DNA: TGTGCCAGCAGTCCCAATCTAGCGGGAGTCGGGGAGCTGTTTTTT
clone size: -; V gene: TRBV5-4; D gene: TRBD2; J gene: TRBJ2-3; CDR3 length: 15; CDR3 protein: CASSLTSGSADTQYF; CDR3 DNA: TGTGCCAGCAGCTTGACTAGCGGGAGTGCGGATACGCAGTATTTT
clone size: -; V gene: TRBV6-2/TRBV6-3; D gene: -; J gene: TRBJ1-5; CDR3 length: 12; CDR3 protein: CASSYAGMLGHF; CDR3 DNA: TGTGCCAGCAGTTACGCCGGGATGTTGGGGCATTTT
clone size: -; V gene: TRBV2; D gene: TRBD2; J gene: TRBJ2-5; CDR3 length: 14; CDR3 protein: CASSASGRGATQYF; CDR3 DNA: TGTGCCAGCAGCGCAAGCGGGAGGGGGGCGACCCAGTACTTC
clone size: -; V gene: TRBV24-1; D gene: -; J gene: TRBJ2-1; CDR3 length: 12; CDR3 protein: CATSDFGDEQFF; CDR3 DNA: TGTGCCACCAGTGATTTCGGTGATGAGCAGTTCTTC
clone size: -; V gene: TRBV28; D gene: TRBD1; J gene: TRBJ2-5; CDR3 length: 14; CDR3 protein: CASSLSTGAGTQYF; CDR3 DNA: TGTGCCAGCAGTTTATCGACAGGGGCGGGGACCCAGTACTTC
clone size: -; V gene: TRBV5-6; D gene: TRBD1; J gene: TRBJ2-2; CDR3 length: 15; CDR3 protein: CASTIQGEHTGELFF; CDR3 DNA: TGTGCCAGCACCATACAGGGGGAACACACCGGGGAGCTGTTTTTT
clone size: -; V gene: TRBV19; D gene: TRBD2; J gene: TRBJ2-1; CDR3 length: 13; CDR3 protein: CASNHPPSGEQFF; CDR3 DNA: TGTGCCAGTAACCACCCCCCTAGCGGAGAGCAGTTCTTC
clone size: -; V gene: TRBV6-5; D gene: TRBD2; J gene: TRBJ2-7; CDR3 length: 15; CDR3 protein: CASSYNPSGSHEQYF; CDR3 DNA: TGTGCCAGCAGTTATAATCCTAGCGGGTCTCACGAGCAGTACTTC
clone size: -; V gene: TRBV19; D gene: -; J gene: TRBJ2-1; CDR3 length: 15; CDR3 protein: CASSPSAIPYNEQFF; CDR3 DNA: TGTGCCAGTAGTCCCTCAGCGATACCTTACAATGAGCAGTTCTTC
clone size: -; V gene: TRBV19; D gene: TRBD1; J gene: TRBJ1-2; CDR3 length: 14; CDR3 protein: CASSTGTGYYGYTF; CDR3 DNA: TGTGCCAGTAGCACCGGGACAGGGTACTATGGCTACACCTTC
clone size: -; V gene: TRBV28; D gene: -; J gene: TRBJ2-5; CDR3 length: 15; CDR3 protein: CASSLLGLSQETQYF; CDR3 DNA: TGTGCCAGCAGTTTGCTAGGTTTGAGCCAAGAGACCCAGTACTTC
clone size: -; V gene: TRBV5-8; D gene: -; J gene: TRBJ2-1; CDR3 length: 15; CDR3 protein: CASVKTGPMYNEQFF; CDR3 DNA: TGTGCCAGCGTCAAAACAGGGCCGATGTACAATGAGCAGTTCTTC
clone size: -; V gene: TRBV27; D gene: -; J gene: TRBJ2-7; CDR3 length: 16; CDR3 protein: CASSTQGNMLSYEQYF; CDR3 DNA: TGTGCCAGCAGTACACAGGGCAATATGCTCTCCTACGAGCAGTACTTC
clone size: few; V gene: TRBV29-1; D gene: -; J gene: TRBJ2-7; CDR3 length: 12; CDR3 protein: CSVEEQTYEQYF; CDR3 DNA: TGCAGCGTTGAGGAACAGACCTACGAGCAGTACTTC
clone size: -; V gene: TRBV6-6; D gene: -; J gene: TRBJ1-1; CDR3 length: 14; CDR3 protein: CASRTGLRNTEAFF; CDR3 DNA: TGTGCCAGCAGAACAGGGCTTCGAAACACTGAAGCTTTCTTT
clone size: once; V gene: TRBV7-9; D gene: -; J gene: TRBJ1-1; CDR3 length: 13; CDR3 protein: CASSSFRGTEAFF; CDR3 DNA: TGTGCCAGCAGCTCCTTCCGGGGAACTGAAGCTTTCTTT
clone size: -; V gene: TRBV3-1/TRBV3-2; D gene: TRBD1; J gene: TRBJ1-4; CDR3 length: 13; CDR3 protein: CASRGTGQAKLFF; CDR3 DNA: TGTGCCAGCAGGGGGACAGGGCAGGCAAAACTGTTTTTT
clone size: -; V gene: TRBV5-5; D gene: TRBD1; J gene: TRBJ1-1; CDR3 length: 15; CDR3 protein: CASQGQGARNTEAFF; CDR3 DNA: TGTGCCAGCCAGGGACAGGGGGCGCGGAACACTGAAGCTTTCTTT
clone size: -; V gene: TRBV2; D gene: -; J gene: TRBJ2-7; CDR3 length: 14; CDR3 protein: CASSDWQNSYEQYF; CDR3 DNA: TGTGCCAGCAGTGATTGGCAGAACTCCTACGAGCAGTACTTC
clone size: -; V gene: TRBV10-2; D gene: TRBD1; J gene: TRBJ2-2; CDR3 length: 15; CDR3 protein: CASSVTGGSTGELFF; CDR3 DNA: TGCGCCAGCAGTGTAACAGGGGGCTCGACCGGGGAGCTGTTTTTT
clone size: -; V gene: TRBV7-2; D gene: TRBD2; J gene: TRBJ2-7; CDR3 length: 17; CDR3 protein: CASSSPRTSGRPSEQYF; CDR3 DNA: TGTGCCAGCAGTTCACCTAGGACTAGCGGGAGGCCCTCCGAGCAGTACTTC
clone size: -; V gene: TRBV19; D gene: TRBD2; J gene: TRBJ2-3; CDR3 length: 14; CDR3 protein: CASSISGSADTQYF; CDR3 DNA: TGTGCCAGTAGTATCAGCGGGAGTGCAGATACGCAGTATTTT
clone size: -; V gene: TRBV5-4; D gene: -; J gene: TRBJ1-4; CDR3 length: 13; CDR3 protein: CASSLVGGSELFF; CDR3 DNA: TGTGCCAGCAGCCTCGTGGGGGGAAGTGAACTGTTTTTT
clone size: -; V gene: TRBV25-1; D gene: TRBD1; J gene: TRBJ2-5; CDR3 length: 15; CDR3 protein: CASSYRTGSGETQYF; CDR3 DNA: TGTGCCAGCAGTTACAGGACAGGGTCGGGAGAGACCCAGTACTTC
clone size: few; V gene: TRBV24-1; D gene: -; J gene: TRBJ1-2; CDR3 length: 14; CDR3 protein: CATSDFPRNYGYTF; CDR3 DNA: TGTGCCACCAGTGATTTTCCCAGGAACTATGGCTACACCTTC
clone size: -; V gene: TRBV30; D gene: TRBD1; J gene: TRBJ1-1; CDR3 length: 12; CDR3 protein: CAWTTGGTEAFF; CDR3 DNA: TGTGCCTGGACTACAGGGGGCACTGAAGCTTTCTTT
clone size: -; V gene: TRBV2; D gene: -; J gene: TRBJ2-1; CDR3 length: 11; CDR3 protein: CASSPGVEQFF; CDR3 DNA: TGTGCCAGCAGCCCGGGGGTTGAGCAGTTCTTC
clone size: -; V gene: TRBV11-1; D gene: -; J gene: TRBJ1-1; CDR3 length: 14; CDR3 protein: CASSNPKGDPEAFF; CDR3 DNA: TGTGCCAGCAGCAACCCGAAGGGGGACCCTGAAGCTTTCTTT
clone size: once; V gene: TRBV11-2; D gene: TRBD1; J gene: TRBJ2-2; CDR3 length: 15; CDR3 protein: CASSWTGVNTGELFF; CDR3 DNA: TGTGCCAGCAGTTGGACAGGGGTAAACACCGGGGAGCTGTTTTTT
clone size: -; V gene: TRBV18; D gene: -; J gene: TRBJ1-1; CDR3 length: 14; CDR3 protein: CASSLGGVNTEAFF; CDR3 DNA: TGTGCCAGCTCCCTGGGGGGGGTGAACACTGAAGCTTTCTTT
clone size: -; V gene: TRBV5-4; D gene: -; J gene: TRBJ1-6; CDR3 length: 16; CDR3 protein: CASSGAGGFANSPLHF; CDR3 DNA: TGTGCCAGCAGCGGGGCCGGGGGTTTCGCTAATTCACCCCTCCACTTT
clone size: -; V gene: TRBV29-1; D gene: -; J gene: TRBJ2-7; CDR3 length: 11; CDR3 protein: CSVVGGDEQYF; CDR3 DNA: TGCAGCGTTGTAGGTGGAGACGAGCAGTACTTC
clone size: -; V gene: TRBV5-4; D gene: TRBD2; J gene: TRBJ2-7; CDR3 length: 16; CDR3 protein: CASSGGGGLADYEQYF; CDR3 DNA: TGTGCCAGCAGCGGTGGGGGGGGACTAGCGGACTACGAGCAGTACTTC
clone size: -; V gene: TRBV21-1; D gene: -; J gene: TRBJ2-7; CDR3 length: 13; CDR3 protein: CASRIRLVSEQYF; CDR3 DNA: TGTGCCAGCAGAATACGACTAGTAAGTGAGCAGTACTTC
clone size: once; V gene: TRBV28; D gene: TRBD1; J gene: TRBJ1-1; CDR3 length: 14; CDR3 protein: CASSQQGANTEAFF; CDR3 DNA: TGTGCCAGCAGTCAACAGGGGGCGAACACTGAAGCTTTCTTT
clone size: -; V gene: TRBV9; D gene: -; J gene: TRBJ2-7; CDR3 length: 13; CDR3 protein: CASSSTLGAEQYF; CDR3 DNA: TGTGCCAGCAGCTCCACTCTTGGGGCCGAGCAGTACTTC
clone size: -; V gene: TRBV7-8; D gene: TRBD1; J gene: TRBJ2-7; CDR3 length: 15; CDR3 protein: CASSKTTGGPYEQYF; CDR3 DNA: TGTGCCAGCAGCAAGACCACAGGGGGCCCCTACGAGCAGTACTTC
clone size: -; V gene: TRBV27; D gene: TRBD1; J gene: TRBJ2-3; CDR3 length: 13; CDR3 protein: CAIQDRGTDTQYF; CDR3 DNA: TGTGCCATCCAGGACAGGGGCACAGATACGCAGTATTTT
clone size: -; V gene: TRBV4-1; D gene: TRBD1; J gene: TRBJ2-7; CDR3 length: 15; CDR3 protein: CASSLEAGGVYEQYF; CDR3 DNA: TGCGCCAGCAGCCTCGAGGCAGGGGGCGTCTACGAGCAGTACTTC
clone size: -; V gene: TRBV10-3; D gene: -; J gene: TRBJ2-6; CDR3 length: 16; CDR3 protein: CAISETGNSGANVLTF; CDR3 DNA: TGTGCCATCAGTGAGACAGGGAACTCTGGGGCCAACGTCCTGACTTTC